The 23 T cell receptor beta chains given below trace back to one sample, sequenced in a study of shared clonotypes between healthy human individuals. The assay was immunoSEQ multiplex PCR, and TCRdb's table has in-frame clones only and misses some. The data hold 850,000 to 1,200,000 clones, with about three quarters observed a single time. The source material was memory CD4+ T cells sorted from blood. Subset denoted: CD45RA-negative fraction. The receptors originated from a man aged 18 to 30 in good health.

The rearrangement uses TRBV2 and TRBJ2-3; a weak D match, TRBD2 (5 bases). The V gene's germline CDR1 is SNHLY and CDR2 FYNNEI. The V and J ends lost 3 bases and 3 bases respectively, with 13 bases between them. This CDR3 has 15 amino acids. The CDR3 protein is CASSDGEGWTDTQYF. The CDR3 coding sequence is TGTGCCAGCAGTGACGGCGAGGGATGGACAGATACGCAGTATTTT.

This rearrangement joins TRBV10-2 to TRBJ2-7; 7 nucleotides match TRBD2. Germline-derived CDR1 and CDR2 are WSHSY and SAAADI. V trimming: 11 bases; J trimming: 3 bases; junction bases outside the gene matches: 10. The CDR3 is made up of 13 amino acids. The CDR3 region is CAASAGDLYEQYF. The CDR3 DNA reads TGCGCCGCATCGGCGGGAGATCTCTACGAGCAGTACTTC.

This clone was recorded only once. The genes are TRBV11-3 and TRBJ2-3, with 11 bases fitting TRBD1. The V gene's germline CDR1 is SGHNT and CDR2 YENEEA. V gave up 1 base and J gave up 11 bases; unmatched junction bases: 8. CDR3 length: 15 amino acids. DNA of the CDR3: TGTGCCAGCAGCTTAGCCCCCGGGACAGGGGGTCTGCAGTATTTT. Residues: CASSLAPGTGGLQYF. The whole variable domain, remainder taken from reference TRBV11-3 and TRBJ2-3, is EAGVVQSPRYKIIEKKQPVAFWCNPISGHNTLYWYLQNLGQGPELLIRYENEEAVDDSQLPKDRFSAERLKGVDSTLKIQPAELGDSAVYLCASSLAPGTGGLQYFGPGTRLTVL.

This clone was seen ten or more times. This chain connects TRBV2 to TRBJ2-5, with D perhaps matching TRBD1 or TRBD2 (5 bases each). Trimming pared 0 bases from V and 5 bases from J, leaving 16 bases between. CDR3 length: 16 residues. CDR1 is SNHLY, CDR2 FYNNEI, per germline. The CDR3 DNA sequence: TGTGCCAGCAGTGAAGCCGGGACCGTCAGGAGGGAGACCCAGTACTTC. Translating it yields CASSEAGTVRRETQYF. Based on the CDR3 plus reference TRBV2 and TRBJ2-5, the full variable domain is EPEVTQTPSHQVTQMGQEVILRCVPISNHLYFYWYRQILGQKVEFLVSFYNNEISEKSEIFDDQFSVERPDGSNFTLKIRSTKLEDSAMYFCASSEAGTVRRETQYFGPGTRLLVL.

This clone showed up just a few times. The chain couples TRBV7-6 to TRBJ1-3; possible D gene TRBD1, 6 bases. The CDR3 length is 12 residues. Germline V CDR1 and CDR2: SGHVS, FNYEAQ. The germline V and J ends were trimmed by 1 base and 9 bases, with 7 bases remaining between them. This CDR3 is CASSLEGGTIYF. In DNA, the CDR3 is TGTGCCAGCAGCTTAGAGGGGGGCACCATATATTTT.

This clone was picked up many times. The rearrangement links TRBV9 to TRBJ1-6, with D hard to call. The V and J ends lost 0 bases and 5 bases respectively, with 15 bases between them. CDR3 length: 17 amino acids. Germline CDR1 SGDLS, CDR2 YYNGEE. In DNA, the CDR3 is TGTGCCAGCAGCGTAGAGGCGGGGTCCGGGAATAATTCACCCCTCCACTTT. Residues: CASSVEAGSGNNSPLHF.

The chain is built from TRBV5-4 and TRBJ1-1, with TRBD1 identical over 8 bases. J lost 6 bases, V lost 4 bases, and 8 bases had no gene match. This CDR3 region has 14 residues. Germline V gene data show CDR1 as SGHNT and CDR2 as YYREEE (reference sequence). CDR3 region: CASSRGQGNAEAFF. CDR3 bases: TGTGCCAGCAGCCGAGGACAGGGCAACGCTGAAGCTTTCTTT.

The J gene is TRBJ2-3, the V gene TRBV18; D may be TRBD2 (5 bases). The CDR3 covers 15 residues. Germline V gives CDR1 KGHSH, CDR2 LQKENI. V lost 3 bases, J lost 0 bases, and 10 bases lay in between. CDR3 sequence: CASSPQTSSTDTQYF. The CDR3 nucleotides read TGTGCCAGCTCACCCCAAACTAGTAGCACAGATACGCAGTATTTT.

This clone has only a few counts. This CDR3 is CASRVTSGPYSNQPQHF. CDR3 DNA sequence: TGTGCCAGCAGAGTAACGTCGGGCCCTTATAGCAATCAGCCCCAGCATTTT. V and J are TRBV27 and TRBJ1-5; D not certain. Per the germline V gene, CDR1 is MNHEY and CDR2 is SMNVEV (reference sequence). V was shortened by 6 bases and J by 0 bases, with 18 bases between the two germline ends. The CDR3 extends over 17 amino acids.

This clone was counted many times. Other DNA sequences in this sample translate to the same CDR3. CDR3: CASSWGAGYTEAFF. In DNA, the CDR3 is TGCGCCAGCAGTTGGGGGGCTGGTTACACTGAAGCTTTCTTT. The chain couples TRBV5-1 to TRBJ1-1, with D possibly TRBD1 on 6 matching bases. Germline V gives CDR1 SGHRS, CDR2 YFSETQ. The V gene lost 5 bases and the J gene lost 3 bases, with 14 bases spanning the gap. This CDR3 has 14 amino acids. The whole variable domain, remainder taken from reference TRBV5-1 and TRBJ1-1, is KAGVTQTPRYLIKTRGQQVTLSCSPISGHRSVSWYQQTPGQGLQFLFEYFSETQRNKGNFPGRFSGRQFSNSRSEMNVSTLELGDSALYLCASSWGAGYTEAFFGQGTRLTVV.

The CDR3 DNA is TGTGCCACCAGCAGAGAAGTGGGGACAGCTTATGGCTACACCTTC. This gives the protein CATSREVGTAYGYTF. The chain employs TRBV15 and TRBJ1-2; 7 bases are a match to TRBD1. The CDR3 sequence is 15 residues long. With 0 bases clipped from V and 5 bases from J, the junction kept 6 bases outside the gene matches. Germline V gene sequence: CDR1 LNHNV, CDR2 YYDKDF (reference sequence).

The rearrangement joins TRBV5-1 to TRBJ2-1; 13 bases line up with TRBD2. After removal of 4 bases from V and 8 bases from J, the junction contained 3 bases not matched to a gene. This CDR3 region has 14 residues. Germline lookup yields CDR1 SGHRS and CDR2 YFSETQ. The CDR3 reads CASSRTSGRDEQFF. CDR3 nucleotide sequence: TGCGCCAGCAGCAGAACTAGCGGGAGGGATGAGCAGTTCTTC. Full variable domain (remainder filled in from reference TRBV5-1 and TRBJ2-1): KAGVTQTPRYLIKTRGQQVTLSCSPISGHRSVSWYQQTPGQGLQFLFEYFSETQRNKGNFPGRFSGRQFSNSRSEMNVSTLELGDSALYLCASSRTSGRDEQFFGPGTRLTVL.

The J gene is TRBJ2-7, the V gene TRBV7-2, with TRBD2 matching 12 bases. The J segment lost 4 bases and the V segment lost 0 bases, leaving 7 bases of the junction unmatched. The CDR3 loop spans 17 amino acids. Looked up from germline, CDR1 is SGHTA and CDR2 is FQGNSA. CDR3 DNA: TGTGCCAGCAGCTTAGCGCGGACTAGCGGGACACTATACGAGCAGTACTTC. It translates to CASSLARTSGTLYEQYF.

The V call is TRBV19, the J call TRBJ2-3; D is perhaps TRBD1 or TRBD2 (6 bases each). Trimming shortened V by 5 bases and J by 4 bases, and 22 bases separated the two germline ends. This CDR3 comprises 17 residues. Germline lookup yields CDR1 LNHDA and CDR2 SQIVND (reference sequence). Written as DNA, the CDR3 is TGTGCCAGTAGTTGGGGGGCGTCAGCCCCGGTCCCAGATACGCAGTATTTT. Its translation: CASSWGASAPVPDTQYF.

The V gene is TRBV4-2, the J gene TRBJ2-1; D uncertain. Germline CDR1 is LGHNA and CDR2 is YNFKEQ. This CDR3 region has 15 residues. The V end lost 3 bases, the J end lost 1 base, and 10 bases lay between the germline ends. CDR3 in amino acids: CASSQNFVSYNEQFF. The CDR3 DNA reads TGTGCCAGCAGCCAGAATTTCGTTTCCTACAATGAGCAGTTCTTC.

The gene calls are TRBV12-5 and TRBJ2-3, with TRBD2 identical over 7 bases. This CDR3 comprises 14 residues. J gave up 1 base and V 2 bases, and 0 bases lay outside the gene matches. Germline V gene data show CDR1 as LGHNT and CDR2 as FRNRAP. DNA for the CDR3: TGTGCTAGTGGTTTGCGGGGGGGCACAGATACGCAGTATTTT. It codes for CASGLRGGTDTQYF.

V usage is TRBV5-1 and J usage is TRBJ2-2; the match to TRBD2 covers 11 bases. CDR1 is SGHRS, CDR2 YFSETQ, per germline. The ends lost 3 bases at V and 5 bases at J; junction bases unmatched: 3. The CDR3 is 15 residues long. The CDR3 loop is CASSSSGRWTGELFF. DNA for the CDR3: TGCGCCAGCAGCTCTAGCGGGAGGTGGACCGGGGAGCTGTTTTTT.

This sequence joins TRBV5-1 and TRBJ1-3; the D gene is possibly TRBD1 (6 bases). V lost 4 bases, J lost 8 bases, and 16 bases lay in between. The CDR3 loop spans 14 amino acids. Germline loops: CDR1 SGHRS, CDR2 YFSETQ. CDR3 residues: CASSTGHQTDTIYF. The CDR3 DNA reads TGCGCCAGCAGCACGGGACACCAAACGGACACCATATATTTT.

This clone was seen more than once but under ten times. The chain employs TRBV29-1 and TRBJ1-1; 8 nucleotides line up with TRBD1. Germline V gives CDR1 SQVTM, CDR2 ANQGSEA. V lost 5 bases, J lost 7 bases, and 3 bases stayed unmatched. CDR3 size: 11 residues. CDR3 protein: CSVQGANEAFF. CDR3 nucleotides: TGCAGCGTTCAGGGGGCGAATGAAGCTTTCTTT.

This clone was seen a handful of times. CDR3 sequence: CASSLDGRSIYEQYF. For the CDR3, the DNA is TGTGCCAGCAGCTTAGACGGGAGGAGCATCTACGAGCAGTACTTC. The V gene is TRBV7-6, the J gene TRBJ2-7, with 7 bases matching TRBD2. The CDR3 spans 15 residues. Germline V lookup: CDR1 SGHVS, CDR2 FNYEAQ. The ends lost 1 base at V and 3 bases at J; junction bases unmatched: 6.

This chain connects TRBV6-1 to TRBJ1-5; D unclear. Per the germline V gene, CDR1 is MNHNS and CDR2 is SASEGT. This CDR3 is 14 amino acids long. V lost 7 bases to trimming and J lost 7 bases, with 17 bases between them. CDR3 region: CASTPSGRAQPQHF. CDR3 nucleotides: TGTGCCAGCACCCCATCGGGGAGAGCGCAGCCCCAGCATTTT.

The chain links TRBV11-2 to TRBJ2-7; 14 bases match TRBD2. Germline V gives CDR1 SGHAT, CDR2 FQNNGV. The V and J ends lost 3 bases and 3 bases, in that order; junction bases with no gene match: 10. CDR3 length: 18 residues. The CDR3 reads CASSFTWTSGGLLYEQYF. CDR3 DNA: TGTGCCAGCAGCTTCACCTGGACTAGCGGGGGGCTGCTCTACGAGCAGTACTTC.

The CDR3, as DNA: TGTGCCAGCAGCTTGTCACGTGGGGGGGAGCTGTTTTTT. Translation gives CASSLSRGGELFF. The V call is TRBV5-4, the J call TRBJ2-2; D not resolved. V lost 1 base and J 8 bases, leaving 9 bases between the germline ends. The CDR3 spans 13 residues. Germline loops: CDR1 SGHNT, CDR2 YYREEE (reference sequence). Filled out from reference TRBV5-4 and TRBJ2-2, the complete variable domain reads ETGVTQSPTHLIKTRGQQVTLRCSSQSGHNTVSWYQQALGQGPQFIFQYYREEENGRGNFPPRFSGLQFPNYSSELNVNALELDDSALYLCASSLSRGGELFFGEGSRLTVL.